Here is one T cell receptor beta chain with its context. Its antigen is still unknown. Germline V gene data show CDR1 as SGHTS and CDR2 as YDEGEE. Trimming pared 3 bases from V and 8 bases from J, leaving 23 bases between. The length of the CDR3 is 17 residues. The sample originates from a study of T cell responses to AZD1222 COVID-19 vaccine. Study overall: Second-dose timings of about 4 or about 12 weeks were pooled. Findings of the study overall: Clonal diversity may have been underestimated, and the donors were mostly white British, with more females than males. Regions 160-218 and 743-854 dominated among vaccine-associated CD4 TCRs spanning spike. Reportedly, nearly half the spike-specific TCRs target unmutated variant regions.

Sequenced by immunoSEQ multiplex PCR; TCRdb stores in-frame clones only, minus some. This table has approximately 140,000 clones, 80% to 95% appearing once. The specimen comprised peripheral blood, sampled on day 0 of AZD1222 vaccination. The sequence was obtained from an adult in good health. The chain recombines TRBV5-8 with TRBJ1-4; D is unresolved. CDR3 region: CASSSRNVGGGREKLFF. As DNA, the CDR3 is TGTGCCAGCAGCTCACGCAACGTTGGTGGAGGTCGGGAAAAACTGTTTTTT.